This T cell receptor beta chain was captured in a study of shared clonotypes between healthy human individuals. Study-wide context: CD8 memory received one plate per donor, CD8 naive two, CD4 memory three and CD4 naive three. General study findings and limits: Blood was the only sampled material, and tissue repertoires likely differ. Naive subsets tended to show greater estimated richness than memory subsets.

Comment on this clone: Antigen unknown.

Assay: immunoSEQ multiplex PCR; the TCRdb copy retains only in-frame clones and omits some. Among some 700,000 clones listed, roughly 88% were seen once. Germline V gene sequence: CDR1 MGHRA, CDR2 YSYEKL. Trimming took off 4 bases at V and 1 base at J, with 16 bases between the two ends. CDR3 length equals 16 residues. Material for sequencing was memory CD8+ T cells from PBMCs. Subset reported: CD45RO+ cells pooled with CCR7-negative TemRA cells. The rearrangement uses TRBV4-1 and TRBJ1-1, with a weak D call TRBD1 (5 bases). The source is a man aged 18 to 30 in good health. Some clones in this sample may be carry-over from other donors' samples. This CDR3 is CASSPARGSPNTEAFF. The CDR3 DNA reads TGCGCCAGCAGCCCAGCACGGGGGAGCCCGAACACTGAAGCTTTCTTT.